Ten or more counts support the clone carrying this TCR beta chain. Its matching antigen is unknown. Sampling about 9.7 ml of fresh peripheral blood provided the PBMCs. This sample stems from a study of Graves' ophthalmopathy and Graves' hyperthyroidism. Study results and caveats: Most thyroid-expanded clonotypes exceeding 0.001 frequency were also found in blood. At 60% to 71% sensitivity and approximately 72% specificity, the model predicted progression of the ophthalmopathy.

RNA transcripts were the template, and TCR beta CDR3 regions were amplified from them. The library came from an HTBI-primed first-round RT-PCR and a second-round multiplex PCR. MiXCR, run by TCRdb on the multiplex PCR reads, gives a single entry per CDR3 protein. The sample records 400,000 to 450,000 distinct CDR3 sequences, 20% to 25% being singletons. Looked up from germline, CDR1 is DFQATT and CDR2 is SNEGSKA (reference sequence). Trimming removed 5 bases at V and 4 bases at J, with 14 bases between. CDR3 size: 13 residues. The chain employs TRBV20-1 and TRBJ1-2; no clear D. The sequenced sample consisted of peripheral blood. This TCR derives from a woman in her late teens or twenties with stable Graves' hyperthyroidism. CDR3 coding DNA: TGCAGTGCTCTCCAGGAATTGAGCTATGGCTACACCTTC. It specifies CSALQELSYGYTF.